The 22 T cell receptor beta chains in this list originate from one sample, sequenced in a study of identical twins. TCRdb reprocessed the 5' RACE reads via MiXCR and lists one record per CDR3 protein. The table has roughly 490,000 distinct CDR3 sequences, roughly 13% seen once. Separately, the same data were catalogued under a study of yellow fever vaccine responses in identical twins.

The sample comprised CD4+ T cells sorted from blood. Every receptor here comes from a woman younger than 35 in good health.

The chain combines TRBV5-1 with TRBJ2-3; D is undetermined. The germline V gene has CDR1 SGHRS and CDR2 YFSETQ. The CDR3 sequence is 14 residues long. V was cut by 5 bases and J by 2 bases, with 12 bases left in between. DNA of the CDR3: TGCGCCAGCAGTCCCGAGCCTTCCACAGATACGCAGTATTTT. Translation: CASSPEPSTDTQYF.

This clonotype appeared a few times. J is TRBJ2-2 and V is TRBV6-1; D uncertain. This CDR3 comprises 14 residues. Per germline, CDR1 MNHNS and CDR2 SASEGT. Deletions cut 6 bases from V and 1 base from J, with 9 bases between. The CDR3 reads CASRVNGNTGELFF. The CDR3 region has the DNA TGTGCCAGCAGGGTCAACGGGAACACCGGGGAGCTGTTTTTT.

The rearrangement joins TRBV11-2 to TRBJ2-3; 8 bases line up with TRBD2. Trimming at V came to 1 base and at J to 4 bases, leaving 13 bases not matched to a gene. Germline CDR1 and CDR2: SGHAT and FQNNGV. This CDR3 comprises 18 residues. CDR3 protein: CASSLVFSGRARADTQYF. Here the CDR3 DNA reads TGTGCCAGCAGCTTAGTATTTTCCGGGAGGGCCAGGGCAGATACGCAGTATTTT.

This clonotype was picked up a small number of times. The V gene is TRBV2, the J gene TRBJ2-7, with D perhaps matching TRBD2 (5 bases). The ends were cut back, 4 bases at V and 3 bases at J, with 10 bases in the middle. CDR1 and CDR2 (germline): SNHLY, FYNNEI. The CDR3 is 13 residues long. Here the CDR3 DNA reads TGTGCCAGCAGTGGGGTGGGAGACTACGAGCAGTACTTC. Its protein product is CASSGVGDYEQYF.

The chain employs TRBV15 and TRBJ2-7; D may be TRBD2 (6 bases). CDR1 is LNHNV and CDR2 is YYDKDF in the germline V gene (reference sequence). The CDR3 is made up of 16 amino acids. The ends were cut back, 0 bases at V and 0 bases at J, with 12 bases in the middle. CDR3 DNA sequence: TGTGCCACCAGCAGAGACCTTAAGGACTACTCCTACGAGCAGTACTTC. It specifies CATSRDLKDYSYEQYF.

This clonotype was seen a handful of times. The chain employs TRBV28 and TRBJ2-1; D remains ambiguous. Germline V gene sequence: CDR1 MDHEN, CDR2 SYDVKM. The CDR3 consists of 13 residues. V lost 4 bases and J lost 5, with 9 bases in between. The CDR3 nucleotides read TGTGCCAGCAGTTCCGAACAGAACAATGAGCAGTTCTTC. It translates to CASSSEQNNEQFF.

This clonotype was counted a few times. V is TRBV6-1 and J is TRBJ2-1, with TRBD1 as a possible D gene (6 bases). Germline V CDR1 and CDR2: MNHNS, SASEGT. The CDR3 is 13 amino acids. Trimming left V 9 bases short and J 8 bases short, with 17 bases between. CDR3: CASGTFEVDEQFF. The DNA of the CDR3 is TGTGCCAGTGGGACATTCGAGGTAGATGAGCAGTTCTTC.

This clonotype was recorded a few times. The CDR3 DNA is TGTGCCAGCAGACCGGGACAGGGTTGGAATGAGCAGTTCTTC. Its translation: CASRPGQGWNEQFF. The chain links TRBV27 to TRBJ2-1; 9 bases are shared with TRBD1. CDR3 size: 14 residues. The V gene's germline CDR1 is MNHEY and CDR2 SMNVEV (reference sequence). V gave up 6 bases and J gave up 7 bases; unmatched junction bases: 7.

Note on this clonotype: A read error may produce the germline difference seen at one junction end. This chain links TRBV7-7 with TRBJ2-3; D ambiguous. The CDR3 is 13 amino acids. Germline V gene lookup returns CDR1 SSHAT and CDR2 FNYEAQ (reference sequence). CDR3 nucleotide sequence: TGTGCTAGCAGCACCCTGTTCGGAGATACGCAGTATTTT. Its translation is CASSTLFGDTQYF. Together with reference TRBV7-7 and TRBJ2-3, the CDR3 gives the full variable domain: GAGVSQSPRYKVTKRGQDVTLRCDPISSHATLYWYQQALGQGPEFLTYFNYEAQPDKSGLPSDRFSAERPEGSISTLTIQRTEQRDSAMYRCASSTLFGDTQYFGPGTRLTVL.

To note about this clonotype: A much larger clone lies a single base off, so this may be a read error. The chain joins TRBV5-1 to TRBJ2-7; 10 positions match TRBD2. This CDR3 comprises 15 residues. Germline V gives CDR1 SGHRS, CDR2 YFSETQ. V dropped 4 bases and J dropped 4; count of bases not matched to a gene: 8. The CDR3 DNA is TGCGCCAGCAGCCCGGGGACTAGCGCGAGTTACGAGCAGTACTTC. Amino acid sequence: CASSPGTSASYEQYF.

CDR3 sequence reads: CASSPTDSQETQYF. CDR3 coding DNA: TGTGCCAGCTCACCGACAGATTCACAAGAGACCCAGTACTTC. The chain is built from TRBV18 and TRBJ2-5; D is possibly TRBD1 (5 bases). The V gene's germline CDR1 is KGHSH and CDR2 LQKENI. The CDR3 runs 14 residues. Trimming took off 3 bases at V and 2 bases at J, with 10 bases between the two ends.

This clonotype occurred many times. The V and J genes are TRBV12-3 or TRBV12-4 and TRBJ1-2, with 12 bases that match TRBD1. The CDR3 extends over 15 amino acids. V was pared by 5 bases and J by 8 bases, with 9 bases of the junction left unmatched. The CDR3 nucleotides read TGTGCCAGCAGTCCTTCGGGACAGGGGGCGAGAGGCTACACCTTC. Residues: CASSPSGQGARGYTF.

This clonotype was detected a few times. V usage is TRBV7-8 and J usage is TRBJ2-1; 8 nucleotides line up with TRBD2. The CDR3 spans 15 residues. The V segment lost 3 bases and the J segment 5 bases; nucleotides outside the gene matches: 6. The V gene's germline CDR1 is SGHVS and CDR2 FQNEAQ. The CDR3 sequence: CASSFQAGVNNEQFF. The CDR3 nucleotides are TGTGCCAGCAGCTTTCAAGCGGGAGTGAACAATGAGCAGTTCTTC.

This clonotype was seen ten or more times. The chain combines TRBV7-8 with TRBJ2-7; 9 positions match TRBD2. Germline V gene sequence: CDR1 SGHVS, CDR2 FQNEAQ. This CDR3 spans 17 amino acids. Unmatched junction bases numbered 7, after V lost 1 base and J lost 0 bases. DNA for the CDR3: TGTGCCAGCAGCTTAGTCTCTTGGCGGGAGGGCTCCTACGAGCAGTACTTC. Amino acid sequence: CASSLVSWREGSYEQYF.

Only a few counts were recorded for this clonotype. CDR3 in DNA: TGTGCCAGCAGCTTTACAGGGGGCTACGGGGAGCTGTTTTTT. Translated: CASSFTGGYGELFF. V gene TRBV7-3 combines with J gene TRBJ2-2; the match to TRBD1 covers 9 bases. Germline V gene data show CDR1 as SGHTA and CDR2 as FQGTGA. There are 14 residues in the CDR3. Unmatched junction bases numbered 3, after V lost 3 bases and J lost 7 bases.

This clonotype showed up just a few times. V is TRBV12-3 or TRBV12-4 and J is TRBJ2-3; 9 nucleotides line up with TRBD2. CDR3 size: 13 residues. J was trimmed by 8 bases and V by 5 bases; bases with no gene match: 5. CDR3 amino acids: CASSPKTSGTQYF. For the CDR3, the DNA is TGTGCCAGCAGTCCGAAGACTAGCGGTACGCAGTATTTT.

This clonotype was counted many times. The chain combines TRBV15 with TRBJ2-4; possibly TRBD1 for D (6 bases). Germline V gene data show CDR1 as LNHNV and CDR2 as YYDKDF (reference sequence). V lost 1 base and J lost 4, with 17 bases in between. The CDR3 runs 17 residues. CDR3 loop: CATSRAQGLGQKNIQYF. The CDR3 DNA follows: TGTGCCACCAGCAGAGCCCAGGGGCTCGGACAGAAAAACATTCAGTACTTC.

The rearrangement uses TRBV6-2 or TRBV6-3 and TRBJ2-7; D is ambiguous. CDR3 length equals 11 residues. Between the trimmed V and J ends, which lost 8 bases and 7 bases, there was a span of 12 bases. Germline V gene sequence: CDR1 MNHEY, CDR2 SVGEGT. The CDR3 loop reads CASGEVGEQYF. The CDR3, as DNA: TGTGCCAGCGGAGAAGTCGGGGAGCAGTACTTC.

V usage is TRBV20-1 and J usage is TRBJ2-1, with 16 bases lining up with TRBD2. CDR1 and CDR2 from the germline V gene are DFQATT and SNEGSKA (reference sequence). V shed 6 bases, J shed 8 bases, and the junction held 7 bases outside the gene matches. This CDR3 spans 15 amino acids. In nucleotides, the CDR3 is TGCAGTGCCTGGGGACTAGCGGGGGGGCAGTATGAGCAGTTCTTC. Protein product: CSAWGLAGGQYEQFF.

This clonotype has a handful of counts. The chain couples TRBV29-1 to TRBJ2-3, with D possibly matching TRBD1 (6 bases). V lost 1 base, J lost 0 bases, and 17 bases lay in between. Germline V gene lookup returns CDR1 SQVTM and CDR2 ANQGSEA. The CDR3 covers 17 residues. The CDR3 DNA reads TGCAGCGTTGAAGGGGGGTGGACAGCCTCTAGCACAGATACGCAGTATTTT. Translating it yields CSVEGGWTASSTDTQYF.

As DNA, the CDR3 is TGCAGCGTTGAAAAACTGTTTTTT. Residues: CSVEKLFF. The chain is built from TRBV29-1 and TRBJ1-4, with unresolved D. V was cut by 2 bases and J by 11 bases, with 0 bases left in between. The CDR3 totals 8 residues. Per germline, CDR1 SQVTM and CDR2 ANQGSEA.

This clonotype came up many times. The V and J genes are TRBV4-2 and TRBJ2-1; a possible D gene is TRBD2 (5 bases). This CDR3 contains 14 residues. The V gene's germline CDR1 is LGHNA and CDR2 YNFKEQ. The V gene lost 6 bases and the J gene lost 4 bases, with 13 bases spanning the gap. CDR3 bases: TGTGCCAGCAGGGAGCGGATTGGTTACAATGAGCAGTTCTTC. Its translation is CASRERIGYNEQFF.